This is a list of T cell receptor beta chains from one sample in a study of immune characterization of retroperitoneal liposarcoma. One entry per CDR3 protein, called by TCRdb with MiXCR from the PCR reads. This sample has around 20,000 distinct CDR3 sequences, with about 35% found just once. The sample consisted of blood. These receptors were obtained from a male donor with retroperitoneal liposarcoma. Each CDR3 is given without its conserved first and last residue. Each record gives: V gene, CDR3 protein.

v_call: TRBV7-8; cdr3_aa: ASSLEDTEAF
v_call: TRBV27; cdr3_aa: ASSFGPQGKVETQY
v_call: TRBV7-2; cdr3_aa: ASSSPGQYNEQY
v_call: TRBV6-1; cdr3_aa: ASSEGLRDGYT
v_call: TRBV6-1; cdr3_aa: ASSWGGPNQPQH
v_call: TRBV6-1; cdr3_aa: ASRKAGGIISGQF
v_call: TRBV27; cdr3_aa: ASSSSDYGYT
v_call: TRBV7-2; cdr3_aa: ASSSYWGAQEKLF
v_call: TRBV7-2; cdr3_aa: ASSLFAVDTQY
v_call: TRBV6-1; cdr3_aa: ASKVGQGQPYEQF
v_call: TRBV6-1; cdr3_aa: ASSSGGGRGNYGYT
v_call: TRBV6-1; cdr3_aa: ASRPRGQGSFDEQY
v_call: TRBV6-1; cdr3_aa: ASSLRTATILNEQY
v_call: TRBV27; cdr3_aa: ASSLTSGSYEQY
v_call: TRBV7-2; cdr3_aa: ASSPWGGANTEAF
v_call: TRBV7-8; cdr3_aa: ASTLPPQGGAFTEEPQY
v_call: TRBV6-6; cdr3_aa: ASSYRFREGYT
v_call: TRBV6-1; cdr3_aa: ASRNRNTEAF
v_call: TRBV7-6; cdr3_aa: ASSQSETPHEQY
v_call: TRBV12-3/TRBV12-4; cdr3_aa: ASSPTSYQGASEQY
v_call: TRBV11-2; cdr3_aa: ASSLVQGTLYEQY
v_call: TRBV27; cdr3_aa: ASSLYGAGNTEAF
v_call: TRBV6-4; cdr3_aa: ASNDSSGSYNEQF
v_call: TRBV7-2; cdr3_aa: ASSFGQPGETQY
v_call: TRBV10-3; cdr3_aa: AIRSSSYNEQF
v_call: TRBV6-8; cdr3_aa: ASSYSPGAATQF
v_call: TRBV6-1; cdr3_aa: ASSSLAGNQETQY
v_call: TRBV7-2; cdr3_aa: ASSWDRGQYEQY
v_call: TRBV7-2; cdr3_aa: ASSLGAPGGVTYEQY
v_call: TRBV11-3; cdr3_aa: ASSLLGTSGNTIY
v_call: TRBV24-1; cdr3_aa: ATSDGDRGETQY
v_call: TRBV7-2; cdr3_aa: ASSRLAGIEQY
v_call: TRBV6-6; cdr3_aa: ASSYSAGALQETQY
v_call: TRBV24-1; cdr3_aa: ATSKSGLAGNEQY
v_call: TRBV27; cdr3_aa: ASIMTGKLF
v_call: TRBV6-1; cdr3_aa: ASSEALGAYNEQY
v_call: TRBV6-1; cdr3_aa: ASSEGTSGRVTDTQY
v_call: TRBV7-2; cdr3_aa: ASSLGHSDTQY
v_call: TRBV12-3/TRBV12-4; cdr3_aa: ASSFPLETQY
v_call: TRBV12-3/TRBV12-4; cdr3_aa: ASSSPDRGEQY
v_call: TRBV7-2; cdr3_aa: ASSFVGRGTSDTQY
v_call: TRBV7-2; cdr3_aa: ASQIDRGAYNEQY
v_call: TRBV11-3; cdr3_aa: ASSLGQENTGELF
v_call: TRBV6-1; cdr3_aa: ASSEPDSGETQY